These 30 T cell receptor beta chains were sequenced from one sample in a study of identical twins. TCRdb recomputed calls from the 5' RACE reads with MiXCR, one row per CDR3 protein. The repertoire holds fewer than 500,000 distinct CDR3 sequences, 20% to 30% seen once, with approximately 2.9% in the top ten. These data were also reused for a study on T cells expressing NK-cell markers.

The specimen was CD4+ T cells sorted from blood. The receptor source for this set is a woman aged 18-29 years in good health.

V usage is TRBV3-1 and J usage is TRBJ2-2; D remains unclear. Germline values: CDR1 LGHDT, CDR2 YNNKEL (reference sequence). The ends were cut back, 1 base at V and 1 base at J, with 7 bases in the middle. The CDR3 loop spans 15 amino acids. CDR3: CASSQGLGNTGELFF. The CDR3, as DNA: TGTGCCAGCAGCCAAGGACTGGGGAACACCGGGGAGCTGTTTTTT. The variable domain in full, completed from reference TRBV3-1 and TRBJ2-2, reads DTAVSQTPKYLVTQMGNDKSIKCEQNLGHDTMYWYKQDSKKFLKIMFSYNNKELIINETVPNRFSPKSPDKAHLNLHINSLELGDSAVYFCASSQGLGNTGELFFGEGSRLTVL.

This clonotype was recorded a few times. Here the CDR3 reads CASSFTVDGYTF. DNA for the CDR3: TGTGCCAGCAGTTTCACGGTAGATGGCTACACCTTC. J is TRBJ1-2 and V is TRBV12-3 or TRBV12-4, with D unresolved. Deletions cut 3 bases from V and 6 bases from J, with 8 bases between. The CDR3 contains 12 residues.

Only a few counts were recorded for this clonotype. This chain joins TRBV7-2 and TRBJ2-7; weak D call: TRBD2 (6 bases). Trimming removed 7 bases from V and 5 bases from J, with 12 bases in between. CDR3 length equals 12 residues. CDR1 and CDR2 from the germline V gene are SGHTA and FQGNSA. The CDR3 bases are TGTGCCAGCAACCGGCGGGGCCACGAGCAGTACTTC. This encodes CASNRRGHEQYF.

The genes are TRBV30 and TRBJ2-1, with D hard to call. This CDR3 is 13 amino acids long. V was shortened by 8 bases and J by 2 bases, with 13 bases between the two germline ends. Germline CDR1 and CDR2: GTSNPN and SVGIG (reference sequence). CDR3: CAQAPNTYNEQFF. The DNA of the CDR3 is TGTGCCCAGGCTCCTAACACCTACAATGAGCAGTTCTTC.

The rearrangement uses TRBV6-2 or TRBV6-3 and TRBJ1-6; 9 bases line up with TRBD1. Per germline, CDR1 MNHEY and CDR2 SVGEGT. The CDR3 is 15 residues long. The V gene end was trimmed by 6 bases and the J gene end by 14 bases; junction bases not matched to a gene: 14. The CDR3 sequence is CASRDPGQGRSALHF. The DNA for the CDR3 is TGTGCCAGCAGGGATCCGGGACAGGGAAGGTCTGCCCTCCACTTT.

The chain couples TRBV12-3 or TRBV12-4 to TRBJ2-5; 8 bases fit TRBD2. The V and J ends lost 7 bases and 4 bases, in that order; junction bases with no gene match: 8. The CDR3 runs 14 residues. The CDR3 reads CASTRAGAAETQYF. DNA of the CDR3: TGTGCCAGCACCAGAGCGGGAGCCGCAGAGACCCAGTACTTC.

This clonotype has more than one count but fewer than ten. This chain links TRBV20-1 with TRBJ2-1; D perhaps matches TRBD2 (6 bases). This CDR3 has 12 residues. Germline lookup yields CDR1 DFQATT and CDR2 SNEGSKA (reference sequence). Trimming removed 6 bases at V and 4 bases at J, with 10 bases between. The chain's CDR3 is CSAFLAYNEQFF. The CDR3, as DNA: TGCAGTGCCTTCCTAGCGTACAATGAGCAGTTCTTC.

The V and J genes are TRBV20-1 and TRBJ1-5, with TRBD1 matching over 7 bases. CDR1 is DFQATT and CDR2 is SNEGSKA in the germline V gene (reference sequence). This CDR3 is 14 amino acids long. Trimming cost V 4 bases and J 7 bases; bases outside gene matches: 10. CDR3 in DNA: TGCAGTGCTAATAATGACAGGGAGGGCCAGCCCCAGCATTTT. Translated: CSANNDREGQPQHF.

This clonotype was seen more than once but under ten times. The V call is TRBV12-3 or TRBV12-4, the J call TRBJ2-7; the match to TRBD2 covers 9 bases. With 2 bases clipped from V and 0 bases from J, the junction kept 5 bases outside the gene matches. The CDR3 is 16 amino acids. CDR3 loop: CASSLFSGGLSYEQYF. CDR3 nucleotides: TGTGCCAGCAGTTTATTTAGCGGGGGCCTCTCCTACGAGCAGTACTTC.

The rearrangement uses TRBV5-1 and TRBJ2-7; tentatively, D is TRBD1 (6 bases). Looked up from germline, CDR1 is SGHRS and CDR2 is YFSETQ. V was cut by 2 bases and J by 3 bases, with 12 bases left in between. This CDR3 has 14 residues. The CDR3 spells CASSFSGAYYEQYF. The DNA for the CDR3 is TGCGCCAGCAGCTTTTCAGGGGCTTACTACGAGCAGTACTTC.

The CDR3 region is CATASEETQYF. The CDR3 DNA follows: TGTGCCACCGCTAGCGAGGAGACCCAGTACTTC. The V gene is TRBV10-3, the J gene TRBJ2-5; TRBD2 is a possible D gene (6 bases). Germline CDR1 is ENHRY and CDR2 is SYGVKD. The CDR3 has 11 residues. Between the trimmed V and J ends, which lost 10 bases and 5 bases, there was a span of 11 bases.

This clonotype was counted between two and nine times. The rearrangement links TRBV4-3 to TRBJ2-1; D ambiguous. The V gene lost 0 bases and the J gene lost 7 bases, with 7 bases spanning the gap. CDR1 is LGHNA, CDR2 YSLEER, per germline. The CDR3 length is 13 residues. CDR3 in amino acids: CASSQETGNEQFF. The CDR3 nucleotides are TGCGCCAGCAGCCAAGAAACCGGGAATGAGCAGTTCTTC.

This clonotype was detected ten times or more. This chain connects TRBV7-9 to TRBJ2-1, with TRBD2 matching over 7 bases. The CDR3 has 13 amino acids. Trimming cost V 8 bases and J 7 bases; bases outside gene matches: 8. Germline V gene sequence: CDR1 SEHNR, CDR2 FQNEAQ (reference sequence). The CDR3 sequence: CASSQYGGNEQFF. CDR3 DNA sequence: TGTGCCAGCTCCCAATACGGGGGGAATGAGCAGTTCTTC. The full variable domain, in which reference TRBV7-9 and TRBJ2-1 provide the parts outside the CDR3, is DTGVSQNPRHKITKRGQNVTFRCDPISEHNRLYWYRQTLGQGPEFLTYFQNEAQLEKSRLLSDRFSAERPKGSFSTLEIQRTEQGDSAMYLCASSQYGGNEQFFGPGTRLTVL.

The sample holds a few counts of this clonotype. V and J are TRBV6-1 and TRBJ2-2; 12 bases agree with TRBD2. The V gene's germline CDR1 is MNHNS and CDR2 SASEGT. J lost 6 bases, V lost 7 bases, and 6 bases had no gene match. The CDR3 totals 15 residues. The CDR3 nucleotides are TGTGCCAGCACCAGACTAGCGGGAGTGTCCGGGGAGCTGTTTTTT. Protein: CASTRLAGVSGELFF.

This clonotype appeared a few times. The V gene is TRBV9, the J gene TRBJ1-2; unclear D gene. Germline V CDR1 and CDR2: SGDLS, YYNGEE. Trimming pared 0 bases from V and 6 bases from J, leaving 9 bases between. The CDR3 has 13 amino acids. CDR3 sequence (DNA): TGTGCCAGCAGCGTAGAAGGGTTCCATGGCTACACCTTC. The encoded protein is CASSVEGFHGYTF.

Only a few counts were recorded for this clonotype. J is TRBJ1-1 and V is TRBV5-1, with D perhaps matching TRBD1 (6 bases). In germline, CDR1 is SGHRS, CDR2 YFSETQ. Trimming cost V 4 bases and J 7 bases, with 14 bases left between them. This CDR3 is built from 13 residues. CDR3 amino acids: CASSVQGRVEAFF. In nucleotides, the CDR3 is TGCGCCAGCAGCGTGCAGGGGAGGGTTGAAGCTTTCTTT.

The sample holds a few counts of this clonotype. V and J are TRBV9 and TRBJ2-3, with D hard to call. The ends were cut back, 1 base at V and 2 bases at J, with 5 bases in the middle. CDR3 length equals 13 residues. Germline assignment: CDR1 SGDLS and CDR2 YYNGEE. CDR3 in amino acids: CASSVFPTDTQYF. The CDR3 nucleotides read TGTGCCAGCAGCGTATTCCCCACAGATACGCAGTATTTT.

The CDR3 reads CSAKGLAGAPYNEQFF. The DNA of the CDR3 is TGCAGTGCTAAAGGACTAGCGGGAGCCCCCTACAATGAGCAGTTCTTC. J is TRBJ2-1 and V is TRBV20-1; 13 bases are shared with TRBD2. CDR1 DFQATT and CDR2 SNEGSKA come from the germline V gene (reference sequence). The CDR3 extends over 16 amino acids. After removal of 4 bases from V and 2 bases from J, the junction contained 5 bases not matched to a gene.

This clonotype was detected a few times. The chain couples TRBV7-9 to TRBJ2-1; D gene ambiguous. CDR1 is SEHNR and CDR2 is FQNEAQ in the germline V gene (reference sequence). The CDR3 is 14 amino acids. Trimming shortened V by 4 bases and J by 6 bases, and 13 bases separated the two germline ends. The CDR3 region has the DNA TGTGCCAGCAGCTCGCAGCTGGTGGGCAATGAGCAGTTCTTC. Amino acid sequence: CASSSQLVGNEQFF.

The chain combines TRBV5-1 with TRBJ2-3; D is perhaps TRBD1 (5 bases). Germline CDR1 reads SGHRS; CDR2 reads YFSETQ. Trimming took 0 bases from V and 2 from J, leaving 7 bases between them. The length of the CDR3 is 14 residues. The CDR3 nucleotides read TGCGCCAGCAGCTTGGGACAGCTCACAGATACGCAGTATTTT. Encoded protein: CASSLGQLTDTQYF.

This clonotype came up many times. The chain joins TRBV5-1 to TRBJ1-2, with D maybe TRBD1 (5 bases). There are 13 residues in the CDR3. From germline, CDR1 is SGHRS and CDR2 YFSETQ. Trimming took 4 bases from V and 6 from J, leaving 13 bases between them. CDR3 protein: CASSSGDGHGYTF. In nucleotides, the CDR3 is TGCGCCAGCAGCAGTGGGGACGGTCATGGCTACACCTTC.

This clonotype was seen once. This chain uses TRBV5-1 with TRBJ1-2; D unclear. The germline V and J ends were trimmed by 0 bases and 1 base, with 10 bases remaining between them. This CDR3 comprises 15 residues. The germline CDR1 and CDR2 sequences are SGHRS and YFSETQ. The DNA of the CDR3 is TGCGCCAGCAGCTTGGCCGGCGGGTATAACTATGGCTACACCTTC. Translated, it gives CASSLAGGYNYGYTF.

The CDR3 DNA follows: TGCGCCAGCAGCCCAAGGGACAGGGGCACCTACAATGAGCAGTTCTTC. Protein: CASSPRDRGTYNEQFF. V is TRBV5-1 and J is TRBJ2-1; TRBD1 agrees at 10 bases. This CDR3 comprises 16 residues. V lost 4 bases and J lost 2; bases outside the gene matches: 6. Germline V gives CDR1 SGHRS, CDR2 YFSETQ. Looking up the rest from reference TRBV5-1 and TRBJ2-1 gives the full variable domain: KAGVTQTPRYLIKTRGQQVTLSCSPISGHRSVSWYQQTPGQGLQFLFEYFSETQRNKGNFPGRFSGRQFSNSRSEMNVSTLELGDSALYLCASSPRDRGTYNEQFFGPGTRLTVL.

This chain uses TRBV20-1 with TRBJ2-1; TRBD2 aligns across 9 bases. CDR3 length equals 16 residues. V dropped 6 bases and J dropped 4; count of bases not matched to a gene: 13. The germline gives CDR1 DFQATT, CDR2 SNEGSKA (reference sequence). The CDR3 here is CSALPYHAGGYNEQFF. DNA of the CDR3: TGCAGTGCACTCCCCTATCATGCGGGAGGGTACAATGAGCAGTTCTTC.

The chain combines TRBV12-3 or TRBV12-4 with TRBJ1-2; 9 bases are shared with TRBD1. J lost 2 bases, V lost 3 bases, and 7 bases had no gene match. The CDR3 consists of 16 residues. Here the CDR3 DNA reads TGTGCCAGCAGTTTGCGCCCGGGACAGGGCAACTATGGCTACACCTTC. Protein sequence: CASSLRPGQGNYGYTF.

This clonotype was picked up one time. Here the CDR3 reads CASTERSYEQYF. CDR3 nucleotides: TGTGCCAGCACCGAGCGGAGCTACGAGCAGTACTTC. This chain links TRBV7-2 with TRBJ2-7, with D possibly TRBD2 on 5 matching bases. Germline CDR1 SGHTA, CDR2 FQGNSA. The CDR3 sequence is 12 residues long. V lost 7 bases to trimming and J lost 3 bases, with 10 bases between them.

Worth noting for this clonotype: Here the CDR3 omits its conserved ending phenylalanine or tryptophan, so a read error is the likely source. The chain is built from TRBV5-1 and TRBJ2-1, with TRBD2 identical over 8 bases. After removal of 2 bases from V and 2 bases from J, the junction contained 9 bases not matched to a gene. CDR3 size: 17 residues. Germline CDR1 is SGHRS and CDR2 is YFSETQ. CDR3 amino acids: CASSFVVTSGTYNEQFI. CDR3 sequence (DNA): TGCGCCAGCAGCTTTGTGGTCACTAGCGGAACCTACAATGAGCAGTTCATC.

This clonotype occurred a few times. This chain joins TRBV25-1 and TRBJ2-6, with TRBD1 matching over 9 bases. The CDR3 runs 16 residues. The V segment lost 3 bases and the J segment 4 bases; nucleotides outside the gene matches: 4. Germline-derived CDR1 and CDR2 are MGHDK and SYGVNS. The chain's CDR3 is CASSDGTGLGANVLTF. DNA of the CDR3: TGTGCCAGCAGTGATGGGACAGGGCTCGGGGCCAACGTCCTGACTTTC.

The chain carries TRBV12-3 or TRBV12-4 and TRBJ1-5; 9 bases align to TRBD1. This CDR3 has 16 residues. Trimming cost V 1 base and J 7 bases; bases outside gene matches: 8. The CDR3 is CASSLGGGQGGQPQHF. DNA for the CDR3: TGTGCCAGCAGTTTAGGAGGGGGACAGGGAGGCCAGCCCCAGCATTTT.

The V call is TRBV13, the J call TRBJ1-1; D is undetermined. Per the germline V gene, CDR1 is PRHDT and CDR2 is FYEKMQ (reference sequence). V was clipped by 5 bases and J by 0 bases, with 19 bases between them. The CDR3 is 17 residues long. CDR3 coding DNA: TGTGCCAGCAGCCAGAAATGGGGTCTACGGGTGAACACTGAAGCTTTCTTT. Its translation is CASSQKWGLRVNTEAFF.